One TCR beta chain is described in this entry. Its antigen is still unknown. Compared with germline, one end of the junction differs, possibly owing to a read error. The sample is drawn from a study of tumor and adjacent non-tumor tissue in lung cancer. In the study overall: Aged about 31 to 80 years, patients included 9 to 11 men and about five women with stage I to III disease.

This sample's RNA came from whole unsorted tissue. Study observations and caveats: Compared with tumor, normal lung showed significantly lower TCR diversity. In normal lung, the top 100 clones were significantly more dominant than in tumor.

TCRbeta libraries were built with three rounds of nested PCR, modified from ARM-PCR. One entry per CDR3 protein results from TCRdb running MiXCR on the multiplex PCR reads. This table has 75,000 to 100,000 distinct CDR3 sequences, approximately 70% appearing once. The sequencing sample was made of lung tumor tissue. The receptor comes from a man in his 60s with non-small cell lung cancer.

Here the CDR3 reads CSAMDRAGANVLTF. The CDR3 bases are TGCAGTGCTATGGACAGGGCTGGGGCCAACGTCCTGACATTC. The gene calls are TRBV20-1 and TRBJ2-6, with 8 bases fitting TRBD1. Germline loops: CDR1 DFQATT, CDR2 SNEGSKA (reference sequence). The CDR3 runs to 14 residues.